A selection of T cell receptor beta chains follows, all from one sample in a study of glioma-infiltrating T cells. Each CDR3 protein gets one entry after TCRdb re-called the multiplex PCR reads with MiXCR. The sample includes a few hundred thousand distinct CDR3 sequences, 41% of them seen just once. The source material was glioma tissue, nonneoplastic brain tissue, or PBMCs (not recorded which). The receptors derive from a human donor with low-grade glioma or glioblastoma, undergoing nonglioma brain surgery, or in good health (not recorded which). CDR3s include the opening cysteine and the closing phenylalanine or tryptophan. The order of the fields is CDR3 protein, V gene, J gene.

CDR3 protein: CASSHGAGNLNTEAFF; V gene: TRBV7-2; J gene: TRBJ1-1
CDR3 protein: CASSPRSQVNIQYF; V gene: TRBV4-1; J gene: TRBJ2-4
CDR3 protein: CASSLGSGSPGSPLHF; V gene: TRBV5-1; J gene: TRBJ1-6
CDR3 protein: CASSPLALNTGELFF; V gene: TRBV7-9; J gene: TRBJ2-2
CDR3 protein: CASSMDGSSGNTIYF; V gene: TRBV19; J gene: TRBJ1-3
CDR3 protein: CSARDRGLSYNSPLHF; V gene: TRBV20-1; J gene: TRBJ1-6
CDR3 protein: CASTPRTHDNEQYF; V gene: TRBV7-2; J gene: TRBJ2-7
CDR3 protein: CASSIFDRAYEQYF; V gene: TRBV5-1; J gene: TRBJ2-7
CDR3 protein: CASSEAGRGRAGITGELFF; V gene: TRBV2; J gene: TRBJ2-2
CDR3 protein: CATSDRTGGMDTQYF; V gene: TRBV24-1; J gene: TRBJ2-3
CDR3 protein: CASSLTPGVGNSPLHF; V gene: TRBV3-1; J gene: TRBJ1-6
CDR3 protein: CASSQEQGGYEQYF; V gene: TRBV4-3; J gene: TRBJ2-7
CDR3 protein: CASSYGGRYTEAFF; V gene: TRBV6-2/TRBV6-3; J gene: TRBJ1-1
CDR3 protein: CASSFGTGGFGYTF; V gene: TRBV28; J gene: TRBJ1-2
CDR3 protein: CASSFGGTNDEQFF; V gene: TRBV7-3; J gene: TRBJ2-1
CDR3 protein: CAIRPQGIKDYGYTF; V gene: TRBV10-3; J gene: TRBJ1-2
CDR3 protein: CASSFRGLLGNEQFF; V gene: TRBV6-2/TRBV6-3; J gene: TRBJ2-1
CDR3 protein: CASSVLPMPNTEAFF; V gene: TRBV6-2/TRBV6-3; J gene: TRBJ1-1
CDR3 protein: CSAQSWGDEQYF; V gene: TRBV20-1; J gene: TRBJ2-7
CDR3 protein: CASSPWETASTDTQYF; V gene: TRBV18; J gene: TRBJ2-3
CDR3 protein: CSALRQGVGEQFF; V gene: TRBV20-1; J gene: TRBJ2-1
CDR3 protein: CASSFDQGNYGYTF; V gene: TRBV12-3/TRBV12-4; J gene: TRBJ1-2
CDR3 protein: CASSQWTGGTDAQYF; V gene: TRBV6-5; J gene: TRBJ2-3
CDR3 protein: CASRTTGGETQYF; V gene: TRBV6-2/TRBV6-3; J gene: TRBJ2-5
CDR3 protein: CSARDLTGNTEAFF; V gene: TRBV20-1; J gene: TRBJ1-1
CDR3 protein: CASSLAAEETQYF; V gene: TRBV11-3; J gene: TRBJ2-5
CDR3 protein: CASSEAAATSEEQYF; V gene: TRBV2; J gene: TRBJ2-7